Reported below is one T cell receptor beta chain. Its antigen is not identified. V was shortened by 1 base and J by 3 bases, with 21 bases between the two germline ends. CDR3 length: 18 amino acids. Germline assignment: CDR1 SEHNR and CDR2 FQNEAQ (reference sequence). Assay: immunoSEQ multiplex PCR; the TCRdb copy retains only in-frame clones and omits some. This sample has 35,000 to 45,000 clones, with 91% found just once. These data belong to a study of OX40 agonist ivuxolimab in advanced cancers. Background on the study: Each dose-escalation patient presented with hepatocellular carcinoma, melanoma, renal cell or head and neck cancer. Study results and limitations: Clonal expansion was among the lowest in partial responders at 0.1-3.0 mg/kg, especially CD8+.

A history of autoimmune disease or systemic immunosuppression excluded patients. Blood sampling took place at baseline, cycle 4 day 1, and cycle 7 day 1. The sequence was collected from an adult with an advanced solid tumor such as melanoma, head and neck, liver or kidney cancer. The sequencing used CD4+ or CD8+ T cells sorted from blood, collected in a trial of the OX40 agonist ivuxolimab. V is TRBV7-9 and J is TRBJ2-5, with D perhaps TRBD2 (7 bases). The CDR3: CASSLEGVGLGGEETQYF. For the CDR3, the DNA is TGTGCCAGCAGCTTAGAAGGGGTTGGACTAGGGGGAGAAGAGACCCAGTACTTC. Drawing the rest from reference TRBV7-9 and TRBJ2-5, the complete variable domain is DTGVSQNPRHKITKRGQNVTFRCDPISEHNRLYWYRQTLGQGPEFLTYFQNEAQLEKSRLLSDRFSAERPKGSFSTLEIQRTEQGDSAMYLCASSLEGVGLGGEETQYFGPGTRLLVL.